What follows describes a single T cell receptor (beta chain). Its antigen is currently unknown. The sample comes from a study of T cell repertoires in cytomegalovirus infection. Study summary: Public TCR beta signatures indicated both CMV infection and matching HLA type. The study's findings and limits: In two of eight donors, the top clonotype was HLA-C-restricted CMV-specific.

The CDR3 has 17 residues. Germline V gives CDR1 SQVTM, CDR2 ANQGSEA. J lost 3 bases, V lost 0 bases, and 7 bases had no gene match. One entry per CDR3 protein results from TCRdb running MiXCR on the reads. Of roughly 230,000 distinct CDR3 sequences in the sample, approximately 24% were seen once. This receptor was identified in a human donor in good health (CMV status not recorded). Some clones in this sample may be carry-over from other donors' samples. The genes are TRBV29-1 and TRBJ2-1, with 11 bases that match TRBD2. The material sequenced was CD8+ T cells from PBMCs. The CDR3, as DNA: TGCAGCGTTGAAGACGCTGGGACTAGCGGATTCTACAATGAGCAGTTCTTC. Its translation is CSVEDAGTSGFYNEQFF.